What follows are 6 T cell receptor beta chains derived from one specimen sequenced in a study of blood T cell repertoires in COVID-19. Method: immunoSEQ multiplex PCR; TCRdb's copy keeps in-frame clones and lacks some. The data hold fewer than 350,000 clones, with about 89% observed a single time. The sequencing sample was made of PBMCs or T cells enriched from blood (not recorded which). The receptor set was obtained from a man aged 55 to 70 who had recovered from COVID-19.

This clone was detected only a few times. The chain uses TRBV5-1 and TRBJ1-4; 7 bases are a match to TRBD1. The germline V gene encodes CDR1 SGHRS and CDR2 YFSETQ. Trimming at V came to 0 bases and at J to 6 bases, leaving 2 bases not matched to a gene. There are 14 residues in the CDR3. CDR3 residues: CASSLETGYEKLFF. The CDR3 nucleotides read TGCGCCAGCAGCTTGGAGACAGGGTATGAAAAACTGTTTTTT.

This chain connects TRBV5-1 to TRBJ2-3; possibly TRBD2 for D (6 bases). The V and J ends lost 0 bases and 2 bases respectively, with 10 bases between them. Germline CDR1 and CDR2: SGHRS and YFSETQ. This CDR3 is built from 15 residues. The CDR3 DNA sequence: TGCGCCAGCAGCTTGGGGCTAGCGTCCACAGATACGCAGTATTTT. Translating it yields CASSLGLASTDTQYF.

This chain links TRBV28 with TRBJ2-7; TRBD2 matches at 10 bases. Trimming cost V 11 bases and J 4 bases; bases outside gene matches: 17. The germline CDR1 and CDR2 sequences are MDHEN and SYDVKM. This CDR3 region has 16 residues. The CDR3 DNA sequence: TGTGCCTCCCGTGGACTAGCGGAGTCCGCCTCGTACGAGCAGTACTTC. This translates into CASRGLAESASYEQYF.

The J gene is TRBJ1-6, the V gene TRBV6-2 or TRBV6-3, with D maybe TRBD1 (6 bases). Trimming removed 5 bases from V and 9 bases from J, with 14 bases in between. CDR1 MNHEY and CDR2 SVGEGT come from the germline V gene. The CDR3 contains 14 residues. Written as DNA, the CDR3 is TGTGCCAGCAGTCTTCAGGGGAAAGGTTCACCCCTCCACTTT. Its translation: CASSLQGKGSPLHF.

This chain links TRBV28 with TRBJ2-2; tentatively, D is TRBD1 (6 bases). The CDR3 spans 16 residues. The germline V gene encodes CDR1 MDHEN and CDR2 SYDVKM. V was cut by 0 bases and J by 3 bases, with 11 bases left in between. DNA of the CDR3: TGTGCCAGCAGTTTATGGCAGGGGCAATACACCGGGGAGCTGTTTTTT. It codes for CASSLWQGQYTGELFF. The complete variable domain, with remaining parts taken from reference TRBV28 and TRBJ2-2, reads DVKVTQSSRYLVKRTGEKVFLECVQDMDHENMFWYRQDPGLGLRLIYFSYDVKMKEKGDIPEGYSVSREKKERFSLILESASTNQTSMYLCASSLWQGQYTGELFFGEGSRLTVL.

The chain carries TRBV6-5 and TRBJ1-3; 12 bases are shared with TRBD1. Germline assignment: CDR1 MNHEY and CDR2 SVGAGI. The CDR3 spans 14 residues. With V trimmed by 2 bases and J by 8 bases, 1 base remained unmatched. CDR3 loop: CASSYGTGGDTIYF. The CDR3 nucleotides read TGTGCCAGCAGTTACGGGACAGGGGGCGACACCATATATTTT.